One and the same sample provided the 15 T cell receptor beta chains below, sequenced in a study of T cell changes during pregnancy in multiple sclerosis. Sequencing was performed with immunoSEQ multiplex PCR; in TCRdb, only in-frame clones are kept and a portion is missing. There are around 81,000 clones in the sample; roughly 92% occur only once, and 3.5% to 4.5% lies in the top ten. The starting material was peripheral blood, obtained after pregnancy. Every receptor here comes from a female donor in good health, enrolled as a control in a pregnancy study.

In this sample, this clone turned up a few times. The gene calls are TRBV7-2 and TRBJ1-6; D not resolved. The CDR3 length is 14 residues. Trimming removed 5 bases from V and 8 bases from J, with 13 bases in between. CDR1 and CDR2 from the germline V gene are SGHTA and FQGNSA. The CDR3 here is CASSGRGQYSPLHF. As DNA, the CDR3 is TGTGCCAGCAGCGGCCGGGGTCAGTATTCACCCCTCCACTTT.

V gene TRBV6-1 combines with J gene TRBJ2-7; 9 bases are a match to TRBD1. V trimming: 0 bases; J trimming: 2 bases; junction bases outside the gene matches: 5. CDR1 and CDR2 from the germline V gene are MNHNS and SASEGT. The CDR3 is made up of 16 amino acids. CDR3 loop: CASSEAHRGPTYEQYF. In DNA form, the CDR3 reads TGTGCCAGCAGTGAAGCCCACAGGGGGCCTACCTACGAGCAGTACTTC.

The J gene is TRBJ1-1, the V gene TRBV5-6; D uncertain. Germline values: CDR1 SGHDT, CDR2 YYEEEE. The CDR3 consists of 11 residues. V lost 8 bases and J lost 8, with 13 bases in between. The CDR3 sequence: CARPHCVEAFF. DNA for the CDR3: TGTGCCAGGCCGCACTGTGTAGAAGCTTTCTTT.

The J gene is TRBJ2-3, the V gene TRBV7-2, with a possible D match to TRBD2 (5 bases). Trimming left V 2 bases short and J 2 bases short, with 8 bases between. This CDR3 has 14 amino acids. Per the germline V gene, CDR1 is SGHTA and CDR2 is FQGNSA. The CDR3: CASSLTGITDTQYF. CDR3 in DNA: TGTGCCAGCAGCTTAACGGGGATCACAGATACGCAGTATTTT.

This rearrangement joins TRBV6-5 to TRBJ1-3; TRBD1 agrees at 9 bases. Germline-derived CDR1 and CDR2 are MNHEY and SVGAGI. V lost 6 bases to trimming and J lost 0 bases; unmatched junction nucleotides: 3. The CDR3 extends over 15 amino acids. The CDR3 sequence is CASSRDRDSGNTIYF. As DNA, the CDR3 is TGTGCCAGCAGCCGGGACAGGGACTCTGGAAACACCATATATTTT.

The CDR3 is CASSDAGGLEKLFF. As DNA, the CDR3 is TGTGCCAGCAGTGACGCAGGGGGCTTGGAAAAACTGTTTTTT. This chain uses TRBV6-1 with TRBJ1-4; 8 bases agree with TRBD1. The V segment lost 3 bases and the J segment 8 bases; nucleotides outside the gene matches: 5. This CDR3 spans 14 amino acids. Germline CDR1 reads MNHNS; CDR2 reads SASEGT.

The V call is TRBV6-6, the J call TRBJ2-7; 11 bases are shared with TRBD2. CDR3 size: 15 residues. Unmatched junction bases numbered 2, after V lost 0 bases and J lost 4 bases. CDR1 and CDR2 from the germline V gene are MNHNY and SVGAGI (reference sequence). This CDR3 reads CASSYSSSGGYEQYF. CDR3 nucleotide sequence: TGTGCCAGCAGTTACTCGTCTAGCGGGGGGTACGAGCAGTACTTC.

The CDR3 loop reads CASSPGQGGYTF. CDR3 DNA sequence: TGTGCCAGCTCACCGGGACAGGGAGGCTACACCTTC. This chain joins TRBV18 and TRBJ1-2, with 9 bases identical to TRBD1. CDR1 and CDR2 from the germline V gene are KGHSH and LQKENI. The CDR3 extends over 12 amino acids. Trimming removed 3 bases from V and 8 bases from J; junction bases left unmatched: 1. The variable domain in full, with the rest retrieved from reference TRBV18 and TRBJ1-2, is NAGVMQNPRHLVRRRGQEARLRCSPMKGHSHVYWYRQLPEEGLKFMVYLQKENIIDESGMPKERFSAEFPKEGPSILRIQQVVRGDSAAYFCASSPGQGGYTFGSGTRLTVV.

This chain connects TRBV27 to TRBJ2-3; D not certain. CDR1 and CDR2 from the germline V gene are MNHEY and SMNVEV (reference sequence). CDR3 size: 13 residues. V was cut by 6 bases and J by 3 bases, with 10 bases left in between. The CDR3 is CASRGLLTDTQYF. In DNA form, the CDR3 reads TGTGCCAGCAGGGGCCTATTGACAGATACGCAGTATTTT.

The chain employs TRBV4-2 and TRBJ2-7, with TRBD2 identical over 13 bases. Germline loops: CDR1 LGHNA, CDR2 YNFKEQ. The CDR3 sequence is 18 residues long. Unmatched junction bases numbered 9, after V lost 4 bases and J lost 0 bases. The CDR3 DNA sequence: TGTGCCAGCAGCCTGGACGGGACTAGCGGGACTAGCTCCTACGAGCAGTACTTC. Protein product: CASSLDGTSGTSSYEQYF.

This clone was counted once. V usage is TRBV7-9 and J usage is TRBJ2-7; possible D gene TRBD1, 5 bases. Germline loops: CDR1 SEHNR, CDR2 FQNEAQ (reference sequence). The germline V and J ends were trimmed by 5 bases and 3 bases, with 17 bases remaining between them. The CDR3 loop spans 15 amino acids. DNA for the CDR3: TGTGCCAGCAGCCTCGACGCCGGACATGGCTACGAGCAGTACTTC. Translated, it gives CASSLDAGHGYEQYF. Together with reference TRBV7-9 and TRBJ2-7, the CDR3 gives the full variable domain: DTGVSQNPRHKITKRGQNVTFRCDPISEHNRLYWYRQTLGQGPEFLTYFQNEAQLEKSRLLSDRFSAERPKGSFSTLEIQRTEQGDSAMYLCASSLDAGHGYEQYFGPGTRLTVT.

The chain recombines TRBV27 with TRBJ1-2, with 8 bases matching TRBD1. Germline CDR1 is MNHEY and CDR2 is SMNVEV (reference sequence). This CDR3 spans 16 amino acids. The junction had 13 bases not matched to a gene; V was cut back by 2 bases and J by 8 bases. This chain's CDR3 is CASSLLPGQGRDGYTF. DNA of the CDR3: TGTGCCAGCAGTTTACTCCCCGGACAGGGTAGGGACGGCTACACCTTC.

The V call is TRBV7-7, the J call TRBJ2-2; TRBD1 is a possible D gene (5 bases). V was pared by 4 bases and J by 0 bases, with 12 bases between. CDR1 and CDR2 (germline): SSHAT, FNYEAQ (reference sequence). This CDR3 has 16 amino acids. CDR3 region: CASSSTRVANTGELFF. In DNA form, the CDR3 reads TGTGCCAGCAGCTCAACCAGGGTGGCGAACACCGGGGAGCTGTTTTTT. Variable domain in full (rest from reference TRBV7-7 and TRBJ2-2): GAGVSQSPRYKVTKRGQDVTLRCDPISSHATLYWYQQALGQGPEFLTYFNYEAQPDKSGLPSDRFSAERPEGSISTLTIQRTEQRDSAMYRCASSSTRVANTGELFFGEGSRLTVL.

This clone was counted a few times. V is TRBV29-1 and J is TRBJ2-3, with D perhaps TRBD1 (6 bases). The CDR3 spans 13 residues. Germline lookup yields CDR1 SQVTM and CDR2 ANQGSEA. Trimming pared 1 base from V and 2 bases from J, leaving 7 bases between. The CDR3 nucleotides read TGCAGCGTTGAAGGGACAGACACAGATACGCAGTATTTT. Residues: CSVEGTDTDTQYF.

The rearrangement links TRBV14 to TRBJ1-2; D is uncertain. Germline V gives CDR1 SGHDN, CDR2 FVKESK. V was clipped by 1 base and J by 8 bases, with 14 bases between them. This CDR3 has 14 amino acids. This chain's CDR3 is CASSQAELTMGYTF. CDR3 DNA sequence: TGTGCCAGCAGCCAAGCAGAACTAACTATGGGCTACACCTTC.